The 12 T cell receptor beta chains reported below all come from one sample, sequenced in a study of blood T cell repertoires in COVID-19 (TCRdb year 2020). Preparation of the library involved the immunoSEQ multiplex PCR assay. TCRdb provides this immuneACCESS table in a form limited to in-frame rearrangements. Some clones are lacking; in checked studies, under half of them reflect an unresolved V gene, and why the rest are absent is not known. The sample profile shows tens of thousands of clones; around 90% of them were found once. The ten largest clones take up more than 20% of the sample. The sequencing sample was made of peripheral blood. The receptors shown here come from an elderly woman in a cohort sampled during active or convalescent COVID-19.

V and J are TRBV5-4 and TRBJ1-2, with D possibly being TRBD1 (6 bases). The germline V and J ends were trimmed by 5 bases and 7 bases, with 24 bases remaining between them. The CDR3 is made up of 16 amino acids. In germline, CDR1 is SGHNT, CDR2 YYREEE (reference sequence). CDR3 bases: TGTGCCAGCAGTTCAAAGTCCTATACAGGGACTAGTGGCTACACCTTC. Its translation is CASSSKSYTGTSGYTF.

V usage is TRBV2 and J usage is TRBJ1-2, with TRBD1 matching over 10 bases. The ends lost 6 bases at V and 6 bases at J; junction bases unmatched: 7. There are 14 residues in the CDR3. CDR1 SNHLY and CDR2 FYNNEI come from the germline V gene. The CDR3, as DNA: TGTGCCAGCAGCGGCCGACAGGGGGCAAATGGCTACACCTTC. Its protein is CASSGRQGANGYTF.

The V gene is TRBV10-3, the J gene TRBJ2-3; no definite D call. V was clipped by 10 bases and J by 4 bases, with 15 bases between them. Germline CDR1 reads ENHRY; CDR2 reads SYGVKD. The CDR3 is 13 residues long. The CDR3: CATQNGLPDTQYF. The DNA of the CDR3 is TGTGCCACTCAGAACGGGTTGCCAGATACGCAGTATTTT.

This clone has only a few counts. The chain employs TRBV19 and TRBJ1-6; 8 bases fit TRBD1. Germline CDR1 reads LNHDA; CDR2 reads SQIVND (reference sequence). V shed 3 bases and J 8 bases; nucleotides not matched to a gene: 6. This CDR3 spans 15 amino acids. CDR3 nucleotide sequence: TGTGCCAGTAGTATGTGGGCAGGGGGCTATTCACCCCTCCACTTT. Amino acids: CASSMWAGGYSPLHF.

The chain has TRBV3-1 (or the pseudogene TRBV3-2) and TRBJ2-5; 9 bases agree with TRBD2. After removal of 2 bases from V and 4 bases from J, the junction contained 5 bases not matched to a gene. CDR1 LGHDT and CDR2 YNNKEL come from the germline V gene (reference sequence). This CDR3 has 15 amino acids. CDR3 DNA sequence: TGTGCCAGCAGCCAATTCGCGGGGGGGCTAGAGACCCAGTACTTC. The encoded protein is CASSQFAGGLETQYF.

V is TRBV19 and J is TRBJ1-2; possibly TRBD1 for D (6 bases). V shed 5 bases and J shed 2 bases, with 9 bases lying between them. CDR3 size: 13 residues. CDR1 LNHDA and CDR2 SQIVND come from the germline V gene (reference sequence). The CDR3, as DNA: TGTGCCAGTAGTCCACAGGGAAACTATGGCTACACCTTC. Translation gives CASSPQGNYGYTF.

V and J are TRBV25-1 and TRBJ2-5; TRBD1 matches at 8 bases. CDR1 is MGHDK and CDR2 is SYGVNS in the germline V gene. This CDR3 is 15 amino acids long. Losses at the gene ends were 6 bases for V and 10 bases for J; bases not matched to a gene: 16. CDR3 DNA sequence: TGTGCCAGCAGCCCTGCCCCGGGACAGGTCCGCGGCCAGTACTTC. Protein: CASSPAPGQVRGQYF.

V gene TRBV3-1 (or the pseudogene TRBV3-2) combines with J gene TRBJ1-3; 7 nucleotides align to TRBD1. Germline CDR1 and CDR2: LGHDT and YNNKEL (reference sequence). J lost 2 bases, V lost 10 bases, and 5 bases had no gene match. The CDR3 has 13 amino acids. The DNA for the CDR3 is TGTGCCACGAAAACAGGGGCTGGAAACACCATATATTTT. Encoded protein: CATKTGAGNTIYF.

The chain combines TRBV2 with TRBJ2-5; tentatively, D is TRBD1 (5 bases). The CDR3 extends over 14 amino acids. The V end lost 2 bases, the J end lost 9 bases, and 16 bases lay between the germline ends. CDR1 SNHLY and CDR2 FYNNEI come from the germline V gene. The CDR3 spells CASSESRPRVAQYF. Written as DNA, the CDR3 is TGTGCCAGCAGTGAATCGAGGCCCAGGGTGGCCCAGTACTTC.

V gene TRBV9 combines with J gene TRBJ2-3; no clear D gene. CDR1 and CDR2 (germline): SGDLS, YYNGEE. Trimming removed 0 bases at V and 3 bases at J, with 5 bases between. This CDR3 has 13 residues. CDR3 region: CASSVGGTDTQYF. The CDR3 DNA is TGTGCCAGCAGCGTAGGAGGAACAGATACGCAGTATTTT.

The rearrangement uses TRBV2 and TRBJ1-5; unclear D gene. The CDR3 has 12 amino acids. Trimming stripped 3 bases from V and 3 bases from J, with 3 bases between. The germline V gene has CDR1 SNHLY and CDR2 FYNNEI. The CDR3 is CASSDHNQPQHF. DNA of the CDR3: TGTGCCAGCAGTGATCACAATCAGCCCCAGCATTTT.

The rearrangement uses TRBV5-4 and TRBJ2-5; 8 bases match TRBD2. Germline V gene sequence: CDR1 SGHNT, CDR2 YYREEE (reference sequence). The CDR3 sequence is 15 residues long. Unmatched junction bases numbered 7, after V lost 1 base and J lost 5 bases. The CDR3 nucleotides read TGTGCCAGCAGCTTGAGAGCGGGAGCCCCGGAGACCCAGTACTTC. This codes for CASSLRAGAPETQYF.